This is a list of T cell receptor beta chains from one sample in a study of blood T cell repertoires in COVID-19. Clones were read by immunoSEQ multiplex PCR, and TCRdb kept only the in-frame ones, dropping some. The table includes 100,000 to 150,000 clones, around 83% detected once. The sequencing sample was made of peripheral blood. Every receptor here comes from a man in his 60s with acute or convalescent COVID-19. CDR3s include the opening cysteine and the closing phenylalanine or tryptophan. The order of the fields is D gene, J gene, clone size, CDR3 length, V gene, CDR3 protein, CDR3 DNA. The D gene is left open where the match is weak. Size tells how often a clone was seen (once, few, many) or the class of an expanded clone, and some rows leave it out.

d_call: .
j_call: TRBJ1-3
clone_size: once
cdr3_length: 15
v_call: TRBV9
cdr3_aa: CASSVEGISGNTIYF
cdr3_nt: TGTGCCAGCAGCGTAGAGGGGATCTCTGGAAACACCATATATTTT

d_call: TRBD2
j_call: TRBJ2-7
clone_size: few
cdr3_length: 15
v_call: TRBV2
cdr3_aa: CASSLGLAGYYEQYF
cdr3_nt: TGTGCCAGCAGCCTCGGACTAGCGGGATACTACGAGCAGTACTTC

d_call: TRBD1
j_call: TRBJ2-7
clone_size: .
cdr3_length: 15
v_call: TRBV9
cdr3_aa: CASSVDLGDSYEQYF
cdr3_nt: TGTGCCAGCAGCGTAGATCTGGGGGACAGCTACGAGCAGTACTTC

d_call: TRBD2
j_call: TRBJ2-1
clone_size: .
cdr3_length: 15
v_call: TRBV5-5
cdr3_aa: CASSYSGAGYNEQFF
cdr3_nt: TGTGCCAGCAGTTATAGCGGGGCCGGCTACAATGAGCAGTTCTTC

d_call: TRBD1
j_call: TRBJ1-2
clone_size: .
cdr3_length: 13
v_call: TRBV4-1
cdr3_aa: CASSQRDRDGYTF
cdr3_nt: TGCGCCAGCAGCCAGCGGGACAGGGACGGCTACACCTTC

d_call: .
j_call: TRBJ1-4
clone_size: few
cdr3_length: 12
v_call: TRBV19
cdr3_aa: CASSNTGEKLFF
cdr3_nt: TGTGCCAGTAGTAACACAGGGGAAAAACTGTTTTTT

d_call: TRBD1
j_call: TRBJ2-3
clone_size: few
cdr3_length: 14
v_call: TRBV7-3
cdr3_aa: CASSSGQGYDTQYF
cdr3_nt: TGTGCCAGCAGCTCGGGACAGGGGTACGATACGCAGTATTTT

d_call: TRBD2
j_call: TRBJ2-3
clone_size: .
cdr3_length: 16
v_call: TRBV5-4
cdr3_aa: CASSLTSGSSIDTQYF
cdr3_nt: TGTGCCAGCAGCTTGACTAGCGGGAGTAGTATAGATACGCAGTATTTT

d_call: .
j_call: TRBJ1-5
clone_size: .
cdr3_length: 14
v_call: TRBV30
cdr3_aa: CAWSGTNDNQPQHF
cdr3_nt: TGTGCCTGGAGCGGGACAAACGACAATCAGCCCCAGCATTTT

d_call: .
j_call: TRBJ2-7
clone_size: .
cdr3_length: 11
v_call: TRBV5-1
cdr3_aa: CASSSDYEQYF
cdr3_nt: TGCGCCAGCAGCTCAGACTACGAGCAGTACTTC

d_call: TRBD2
j_call: TRBJ2-2
clone_size: .
cdr3_length: 14
v_call: TRBV3-1/TRBV3-2
cdr3_aa: CASGGLAGPGELFF
cdr3_nt: TGTGCCAGCGGGGGGCTAGCGGGGCCCGGGGAGCTGTTTTTT

d_call: .
j_call: TRBJ2-4
clone_size: .
cdr3_length: 16
v_call: TRBV3-1/TRBV3-2
cdr3_aa: CASSQVAPGGKNIQYF
cdr3_nt: TGTGCCAGCAGCCAAGTGGCCCCTGGGGGGAAAAACATTCAGTACTTC

d_call: TRBD1
j_call: TRBJ2-1
clone_size: .
cdr3_length: 13
v_call: TRBV16
cdr3_aa: CASSLGQGNEQFF
cdr3_nt: TGTGCCAGCAGCCTCGGACAGGGGAATGAGCAGTTCTTC

d_call: .
j_call: TRBJ1-1
clone_size: .
cdr3_length: 15
v_call: TRBV7-8
cdr3_aa: CASSPGGRMDTEAFF
cdr3_nt: TGTGCCAGCAGCCCCGGCGGGAGAATGGACACTGAAGCTTTCTTT

d_call: .
j_call: TRBJ2-2
clone_size: .
cdr3_length: 14
v_call: TRBV27
cdr3_aa: CASRSQGLAGELFF
cdr3_nt: TGTGCCAGCAGAAGTCAGGGTTTGGCTGGGGAGCTGTTTTTT

d_call: .
j_call: TRBJ2-1
clone_size: .
cdr3_length: 16
v_call: TRBV1
cdr3_aa: CTSSQGGFNSYNEQFF
cdr3_nt: TGCACCAGCAGCCAAGGAGGCTTTAACTCCTACAATGAGCAGTTCTTC

d_call: .
j_call: TRBJ2-3
clone_size: .
cdr3_length: 13
v_call: TRBV7-3
cdr3_aa: CASSLSDSDTQYF
cdr3_nt: TGTGCCAGCAGCTTATCCGACTCAGATACGCAGTATTTT

d_call: .
j_call: TRBJ2-3
clone_size: .
cdr3_length: 10
v_call: TRBV20-1
cdr3_aa: CSASTDTQYF
cdr3_nt: TGCAGTGCCTCCACAGATACGCAGTATTTT

d_call: .
j_call: TRBJ2-7
clone_size: .
cdr3_length: 16
v_call: TRBV5-6
cdr3_aa: CASSLATIGGAYEQYF
cdr3_nt: TGTGCCAGCAGCTTGGCAACGATAGGGGGGGCTTACGAGCAGTACTTC

d_call: .
j_call: TRBJ2-1
clone_size: .
cdr3_length: 12
v_call: TRBV24-1
cdr3_aa: CATRARGNEQFF
cdr3_nt: TGTGCCACGCGGGCACGAGGAAATGAGCAGTTCTTC

d_call: TRBD1
j_call: TRBJ1-1
clone_size: once
cdr3_length: 15
v_call: TRBV7-6
cdr3_aa: CASSPQGPMNTEAFF
cdr3_nt: TGTGCCAGCAGCCCACAGGGGCCCATGAACACTGAAGCTTTCTTT

d_call: .
j_call: TRBJ2-3
clone_size: .
cdr3_length: 19
v_call: TRBV7-9
cdr3_aa: CASSQRGGLAGSSTDTQYF
cdr3_nt: TGTGCCAGCAGCCAGAGGGGGGGGCTTGCGGGATCTAGCACAGATACGCAGTATTTT

d_call: .
j_call: TRBJ2-4
clone_size: .
cdr3_length: 16
v_call: TRBV21-1
cdr3_aa: CASSKGADPAKNIQYF
cdr3_nt: TGTGCCAGCAGCAAAGGGGCAGATCCAGCCAAAAACATTCAGTACTTC

d_call: .
j_call: TRBJ1-2
clone_size: .
cdr3_length: 13
v_call: TRBV12-3/TRBV12-4
cdr3_aa: CASSLVGENGYTF
cdr3_nt: TGTGCCAGCAGTTTAGTAGGGGAAAACGGCTACACCTTC

d_call: TRBD2
j_call: TRBJ2-1
clone_size: few
cdr3_length: 15
v_call: TRBV7-9
cdr3_aa: CASSSRGSGREEQFF
cdr3_nt: TGTGCCAGCAGCTCCCGGGGCAGCGGGAGGGAGGAGCAGTTCTTC

d_call: .
j_call: TRBJ1-1
clone_size: .
cdr3_length: 16
v_call: TRBV5-1
cdr3_aa: CASSLAITQGVTEAFF
cdr3_nt: TGCGCCAGCAGCTTGGCCATTACTCAAGGGGTCACTGAAGCTTTCTTT

d_call: TRBD1
j_call: TRBJ2-3
clone_size: .
cdr3_length: 14
v_call: TRBV28
cdr3_aa: CASSFDRGADTQYF
cdr3_nt: TGTGCCAGCAGTTTTGACAGGGGGGCAGATACGCAGTATTTT

d_call: TRBD2
j_call: TRBJ2-1
clone_size: few
cdr3_length: 16
v_call: TRBV19
cdr3_aa: CASSWTSGSSYNEQFF
cdr3_nt: TGTGCCAGTAGCTGGACTAGCGGGAGCTCCTACAATGAGCAGTTCTTC

d_call: .
j_call: TRBJ2-5
clone_size: .
cdr3_length: 18
v_call: TRBV4-1
cdr3_aa: CASSPNPSTTGGFETQYF
cdr3_nt: TGCGCCAGCAGCCCCAATCCCAGCACGACAGGTGGCTTCGAGACCCAGTACTTC

d_call: .
j_call: TRBJ1-2
clone_size: .
cdr3_length: 12
v_call: TRBV19
cdr3_aa: CASSAGPWGYTF
cdr3_nt: TGTGCCAGTAGCGCAGGCCCCTGGGGCTACACCTTC

d_call: TRBD1
j_call: TRBJ2-6
clone_size: .
cdr3_length: 17
v_call: TRBV2
cdr3_aa: CASSPGQGAPGANVLTF
cdr3_nt: TGTGCCAGCAGTCCGGGACAGGGGGCGCCTGGGGCCAACGTCCTGACTTTC

d_call: .
j_call: TRBJ2-7
clone_size: .
cdr3_length: 15
v_call: TRBV28
cdr3_aa: CASSLYSGSLDEQYF
cdr3_nt: TGTGCCAGCAGTTTATACAGCGGATCCTTGGACGAGCAGTACTTC

d_call: .
j_call: TRBJ2-2
clone_size: few
cdr3_length: 13
v_call: TRBV7-3
cdr3_aa: CASSLPNTGELFF
cdr3_nt: TGTGCCAGCAGCTTACCTAACACCGGGGAGCTGTTTTTT

d_call: .
j_call: TRBJ1-1
clone_size: .
cdr3_length: 13
v_call: TRBV27
cdr3_aa: CASSSARAIEAFF
cdr3_nt: TGTGCCAGCAGTTCCGCCAGGGCCATTGAAGCTTTCTTT

d_call: .
j_call: TRBJ1-1
clone_size: few
cdr3_length: 15
v_call: TRBV6-5
cdr3_aa: CASSYGGGYGTEAFF
cdr3_nt: TGTGCCAGCAGTTACGGGGGCGGCTACGGCACTGAAGCTTTCTTT

d_call: .
j_call: TRBJ2-7
clone_size: few
cdr3_length: 13
v_call: TRBV28
cdr3_aa: CASFRDGGYEQYF
cdr3_nt: TGTGCCAGCTTCCGGGACGGGGGCTACGAGCAGTACTTC

d_call: .
j_call: TRBJ1-1
clone_size: .
cdr3_length: 15
v_call: TRBV5-4
cdr3_aa: CASSLRTGSRAEAFF
cdr3_nt: TGTGCCAGCAGCTTACGAACAGGGTCGCGGGCTGAAGCTTTCTTT

d_call: .
j_call: TRBJ1-6
clone_size: .
cdr3_length: 16
v_call: TRBV6-1
cdr3_aa: CASSDRIGVQNSPLHF
cdr3_nt: TGTGCCAGCAGTGATCGTATAGGGGTACAAAATTCACCCCTCCACTTT

d_call: TRBD2
j_call: TRBJ2-2
clone_size: .
cdr3_length: 16
v_call: TRBV24-1
cdr3_aa: CATSKIAGVGTGELFF
cdr3_nt: TGTGCCACCAGTAAGATAGCGGGAGTTGGTACCGGGGAGCTGTTTTTT

d_call: .
j_call: TRBJ1-4
clone_size: once
cdr3_length: 14
v_call: TRBV29-1
cdr3_aa: CSPSPRGAGEKLFF
cdr3_nt: TGCAGCCCCTCTCCGCGGGGGGCCGGTGAAAAACTGTTTTTT

d_call: .
j_call: TRBJ2-7
clone_size: once
cdr3_length: 14
v_call: TRBV5-4
cdr3_aa: CASRPDRSSYEQYF
cdr3_nt: TGTGCCAGCAGACCTGACAGGAGTTCCTACGAGCAGTACTTC

d_call: TRBD1
j_call: TRBJ2-6
clone_size: .
cdr3_length: 17
v_call: TRBV4-1
cdr3_aa: CASSLKGQLSGANVLTF
cdr3_nt: TGCGCCAGCAGCCTAAAGGGACAGCTCTCTGGGGCCAACGTCCTGACTTTC

d_call: TRBD1
j_call: TRBJ1-6
clone_size: .
cdr3_length: 15
v_call: TRBV5-4
cdr3_aa: CASSLETGRPSPLHF
cdr3_nt: TGTGCCAGCAGCTTGGAGACAGGGCGACCCTCACCCCTCCACTTT

d_call: .
j_call: TRBJ1-4
clone_size: .
cdr3_length: 15
v_call: TRBV4-1
cdr3_aa: CASSQDYSRNEKLFF
cdr3_nt: TGCGCCAGCAGCCAAGACTACAGTCGTAATGAAAAACTGTTTTTT

d_call: .
j_call: TRBJ1-2
clone_size: .
cdr3_length: 13
v_call: TRBV5-1
cdr3_aa: CASSFFQGSGYTF
cdr3_nt: TGCGCCAGCAGCTTCTTTCAGGGCTCTGGCTACACCTTC